This T cell receptor beta chain was captured by sequencing in a study of T cells in Graves' hyperthyroidism and ophthalmopathy (dated by TCRdb to about 2019). Turning to the overall study: Peripheral blood samples were taken at initial diagnosis, before any treatment was given. A discovery cohort of approximately 100 patients, approximately 44 with Graves' ophthalmopathy and 57 with stable Graves' hyperthyroidism, was used to find distinguishing TCR V-J signatures. Prospective prediction of ophthalmopathy was tested in an independent validation cohort of 18 to 20 hyperthyroidism patients and 17 patients who later progressed to ophthalmopathy. After blood sampling, hyperthyroidism patients were treated with methimazole at a starting dose of 30 mg daily, and ophthalmopathy patients were treated with high-dose intravenous methylprednisolone. The study also compared thyroid tissue and blood T-cell repertoires from 5 to 7 Graves' hyperthyroidism patients. The roughly 91 discovery patients were randomly split 7:3 into training and test sets. TCR Vbeta CDR3 sequencing of roughly 140 peripheral blood samples (approximately 44 ophthalmopathy, 70 to 85 hyperthyroidism and roughly 17 progressor patients) is reported in the paper. Study-level results and caveats: Most expanded thyroid clonotypes (frequency above 0.001) were also detected in blood, a finding suggesting that blood repertoires may reflect thyroid immune responses. A 13 V-J signature model separated ophthalmopathy from stable hyperthyroidism, with around 91% sensitivity and roughly 81% specificity in cross-validation and 80%/75% in testing. In validation, the model predicted progression to ophthalmopathy with 55% to 71% sensitivity and about 72% specificity, a median of 6.5 months before onset. No statistical method was used to fix the sample size in advance, and group allocation was not hidden from the investigators.

Stable Graves' hyperthyroidism was defined as the absence of progression to ophthalmopathy over 18 months of follow-up. Hyperthyroidism patients were newly diagnosed, with disease duration under 2 months, and aged 18 to 65 years. Exclusion was applied to patients with uncontrolled infections, other autoimmune diseases, pregnancy or lactation. Clinical symptoms, serum thyroxine and TRAb, thyroid ultrasound, and orbital computed tomography formed the basis for the diagnoses. Ficoll-Paque density gradient centrifugation was used to isolate PBMCs from around 9.1 ml of fresh peripheral blood. Trizol reagent was used to extract total RNA, and RNA quality was then checked on an Agilent 2100 Bioanalyzer. Taken from the germline V gene, the CDR1 and CDR2 loops are SGHVT and SQSDAQ. From the cysteine up to the phenylalanine, the CDR3 has a length of 18 residues. Here the CDR3 DNA is all that survives: 54 bases in frame from base 1. Deletion took 5 bases off V and 0 bases off J, with a span of 22 bases between the germline ends.

About this clonotype itself: The antigen this receptor binds is unknown. No quality values exist for individual bases; no much larger clone is one base distant.

TCR beta CDR3 regions were amplified from RNA transcripts. The first round of RT-PCR for the TCR CDR3 was performed with the HTBI primer set and the Qiagen OneStep RT-PCR kit. A second multiplex PCR round built the libraries, followed by size selection and purification. Sequencing of the libraries was done on an Illumina HiSeq2000 using paired-end 100 bp reads. From the authors' description of their analysis: SOAPnuke was used to process the raw data, removing reads that contained adapters or uncalled bases, had a mean Phred below 15, or lacked an exact match to the constant primer or identifier. COPE v1.2.5 was used to merge the high-quality paired reads, and each unique nucleotide sequence was defined as a clonotype. Clonotypes were aligned to IMGT TRBV, TRBD and TRBJ reference segments using MiTCR v1.1. Only V-J combinations with frequency above 0.0001, covering 99% to 99.2% of repertoires, were analysed. A TCS score was defined as the ratio between F50 (clonal expansion) and ExV (chaos), using BLOSUM62-based TCRdist between CDR3 peptides within each V-J. Welch's t-statistics and random forest reduced around 510 V-J features to roughly 13, which were used in a naive Bayes classifier (R e1071). TCRdb reworked the public reads: Q25 trimming with fastp, MiXCR clone assembly, productive beta chains retained. Every CDR3 protein is listed once, alongside the most common genes and DNA of its rows. The authors' filters were not applied to this entry. The sample table holds around 480,000 distinct CDR3 sequences, of which about an eighth were seen once. Around 17% of the sample comes from the top ten.

The sequence derives from a woman younger than 30 with Graves' hyperthyroidism. Sequenced input: blood. The chain couples TRBV7-4 to TRBJ1-1, and the D gene may be TRBD1, 6 bases matching. The CDR3: CASSPAAGAHWLNTEAFF. The bases read TGTGCCAGCAGCCCCGCGGCGGGGGCCCACTGGTTGAACACTGAAGCTTTCTTT. Full variable domain (CDR3 extended with the reference TRBV7-4 and TRBJ1-1 proteins): GAGVSQSPRYKVAKRGRDVALRCDSISGHVTLYWYRQTLGQGSEVLTYSQSDAQRDKSGRPSGRFSAERPERSVSTLKIQRTEQGDSAVYLCASSPAAGAHWLNTEAFFGQGTRLTVV.